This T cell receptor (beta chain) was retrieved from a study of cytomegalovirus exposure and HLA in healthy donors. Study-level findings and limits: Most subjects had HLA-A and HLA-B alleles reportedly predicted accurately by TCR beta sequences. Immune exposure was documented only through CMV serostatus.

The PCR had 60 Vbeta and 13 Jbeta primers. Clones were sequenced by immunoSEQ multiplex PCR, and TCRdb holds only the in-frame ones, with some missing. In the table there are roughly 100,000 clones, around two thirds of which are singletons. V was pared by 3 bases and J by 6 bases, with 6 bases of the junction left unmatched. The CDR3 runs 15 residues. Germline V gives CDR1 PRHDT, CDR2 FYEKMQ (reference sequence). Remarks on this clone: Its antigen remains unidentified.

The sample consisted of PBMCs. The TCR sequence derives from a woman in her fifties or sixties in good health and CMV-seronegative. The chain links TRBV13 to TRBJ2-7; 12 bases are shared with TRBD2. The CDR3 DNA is TGTGCCAGCAGCTTCGGACTAGCGGGAATCGGCGAGCAGTACTTC. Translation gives CASSFGLAGIGEQYF.